This TCR beta chain came from a study of T cells in Graves' hyperthyroidism and ophthalmopathy. The study, taken as a whole, reports: The model predicted ophthalmopathy a median around six months before onset.

CDR3 length equals 15 residues. V lost 8 bases, J lost 0 bases, and 17 bases lay in between. TCR beta CDR3 regions were amplified from RNA. Carried out on the TCR CDR3, a first-round RT-PCR used the HTBI primer set. TCRdb re-analysed the multiplex PCR reads in MiXCR, keeping a single row per CDR3 protein. The table has hundreds of thousands of distinct CDR3 sequences, 18% seen once. About this clonotype: Its specificity is not known. It is likely a read error, because the conserved phenylalanine at the end of the CDR3 is missing.

The chain joins TRBV12-3 or TRBV12-4 to TRBJ2-7, with D unclear. The clonotype comes from a woman in her 50s with Graves' hyperthyroidism that later progressed to Graves' ophthalmopathy. What was sequenced was blood. The CDR3 protein is CASGSTDHRSYEQYS. CDR3 DNA sequence: TGTGCCAGCGGCTCGACGGACCATCGCTCCTACGAGCAGTACTCC.